This record concerns one TCR beta chain sequence. TCRdb keeps only in-frame clones here, not all; method: immunoSEQ multiplex PCR. The sample yields tens of thousands of clones, 94% seen once. The data were obtained in a study of T cell changes during pregnancy in multiple sclerosis. Sequencing was performed on peripheral blood, taken in the third trimester of pregnancy. The source of this sequence is a female donor with multiple sclerosis, enrolled in a pregnancy study.

Here the CDR3 reads CASSMRQGTETQYF. In DNA, the CDR3 is TGCGCCAGTTCCATGAGACAGGGGACGGAGACCCAGTACTTC. The chain is built from TRBV10-1 and TRBJ2-5; 8 bases map to TRBD1. CDR1 and CDR2 from the germline V gene are WNHNN and SYGVQD (reference sequence). There are 14 residues in the CDR3. V shed 9 bases and J 5 bases; nucleotides not matched to a gene: 11.